This is a list of T cell receptor beta chains from one sample in a study of Ad26.COV2.S vaccination and SARS-CoV-2 variants. Here immunoSEQ multiplex PCR was the method, and the copy in TCRdb shows in-frame clones only, minus some. The profile covers about 390,000 clones, with 80% to 90% appearing a single time and 3% to 4.5% taken by the ten largest. Sequenced material: peripheral blood, taken in a trial of Ad26.COV2.S vaccine versus placebo. Receptor source: a person aged 18-60 years who received the Ad26.COV2.S COVID-19 vaccine or a placebo. Each CDR3 is given without its conserved first and last residue. The D gene is left open where the match is weak.

d_call,j_call,v_call,cdr3_aa
-,TRBJ1-2,TRBV19,ASSPGVGYT
-,TRBJ1-1,TRBV7-9,ASSLGVGPADTEAF
-,TRBJ2-1,TRBV7-2,ASSLAAGNYNEQF
-,TRBJ2-2,TRBV21-1,ASSKTDRAVSGELF
TRBD2,TRBJ2-7,TRBV5-4,ASSLAGLGKQY
TRBD1,TRBJ1-1,TRBV6-6,ASSSSGGGTEAF
TRBD1,TRBJ1-1,TRBV5-1,ASSLFDRVNTEAF
-,TRBJ2-1,TRBV6-5,ASSYFAFRPGNEQF
-,TRBJ2-2,TRBV6-4,ASSPQGGRNTGELF
-,TRBJ2-5,TRBV6-5,ASSYGGTGETQY
-,TRBJ1-5,TRBV5-5,ASSSRAAGQPQH
TRBD1,TRBJ1-2,TRBV5-8,ATTGGQGPYGYT
TRBD1,TRBJ1-5,TRBV6-5,ASKQMTGGERPQH
TRBD2,TRBJ2-7,TRBV5-3,ARSLLAGCYEQY
-,TRBJ2-3,TRBV5-4,ASSLEGWGVDTQY
-,TRBJ2-1,TRBV14,ASSQFWQGPHNEQF
-,TRBJ2-2,TRBV7-6,ASSLSTGSNTGELF
TRBD1,TRBJ1-6,TRBV11-2,ASSLAPTGGYSPLH
TRBD2,TRBJ2-1,TRBV5-1,ASSFGTSGSNEQF
TRBD1,TRBJ1-5,TRBV19,ASSRGTGTQPQH
-,TRBJ1-2,TRBV4-3,ASSQDLSAGDYGYT
TRBD1,TRBJ1-1,TRBV2,ASSEQDRAGAAF
-,TRBJ1-2,TRBV5-1,ASSIDGIYGYT
-,TRBJ2-7,TRBV27,ASSSSGGSLSYEQY
-,TRBJ1-4,TRBV6-5,ATLNTGSNEKLF
TRBD1,TRBJ2-7,TRBV27,ASRETRQGAREQY
TRBD1,TRBJ2-7,TRBV2,ASRDSLAYEQY
-,TRBJ1-6,TRBV4-3,ASSQDQTDNSPLH
TRBD2,TRBJ2-7,TRBV28,ASNQRSGGAFEQY
-,TRBJ2-1,TRBV6-2/TRBV6-3,ASSLSYNEQF
-,TRBJ2-7,TRBV6-4,ASRANRALQSYEQY
-,TRBJ1-2,TRBV6-1,ASSEAGHNYGYT
TRBD1,TRBJ2-5,TRBV18,ASSPTQFFRDRDRGQETQY
TRBD2,TRBJ2-5,TRBV30,AWSTGTSSGETQY
-,TRBJ1-1,TRBV18,ASSPSGANSEAF